This paragraph reports one T cell receptor (beta chain). Its antigen is still unknown. No much larger clonotype is one base removed from it; base qualities were not supplied. This sample stems from a study of T cell changes during pregnancy in multiple sclerosis (dated by TCRdb to the late 2010s). For context, the study as a whole: In women with multiple sclerosis, the researchers looked at how the T cell repertoire shifted as pregnancy progressed.

To prepare the library, the immunoSEQ multiplex PCR assay was applied. Held by TCRdb, this immuneACCESS table contains in-frame sequences only and omits some clones. Under half of the omission traces to an unresolved V gene where checked; the cause of the rest is unknown. Here the sample has tens of thousands of clones; around 90% occur a single time. The ten biggest clones cover approximately 0.97% of the sample. This sequence originates from a female donor with multiple sclerosis, enrolled in a pregnancy study. This specimen was peripheral blood, taken before pregnancy.

Here the CDR3 is given as CASSGGGEQYF. The base sequence is TGTGCCAGTAGTGGGGGGGGCGAGCAGTACTTC. The chain is made from TRBV19 and TRBJ2-7; a stretch of 7 junction bases matches TRBD2. CDR1 is given as LNHDA and CDR2 as SQIVND, both from the germline V gene (reference sequence). The germline V end is reduced by 5 bases and the J end by 6 bases; junction bases left unmatched: 1. Its CDR3 holds 11 amino acids, cysteine through phenylalanine. The CDR3 DNA has 33 bases and is translated from base 1.